The source of this T cell receptor (beta chain) is a study of T cells in Graves' hyperthyroidism and ophthalmopathy (dated by TCRdb to about 2019). Context from the whole study: Peripheral blood samples were taken at initial diagnosis, before any treatment was given. TCR V-J signatures able to tell the groups apart were searched for in a discovery cohort of 90 to 100 patients, of whom more than 40 had Graves' ophthalmopathy and roughly 58 had stable Graves' hyperthyroidism. Prospective prediction of ophthalmopathy was tested in an independent validation cohort consisting of about 19 hyperthyroidism patients and 17 patients who later progressed to ophthalmopathy. The 80 to 100 discovery patients were randomly divided into training and test sets at a 7:3 ratio. In roughly six Graves' hyperthyroidism patients, the study also compared T-cell repertoires from thyroid tissue with T-cell repertoires from blood. After blood sampling, hyperthyroidism patients were treated with methimazole at a starting dose of 30 mg daily, and ophthalmopathy patients were treated with high-dose intravenous methylprednisolone. The paper reports TCR Vbeta CDR3 sequencing of fewer than 150 peripheral blood samples: under 45 ophthalmopathy, fewer than 80 hyperthyroidism and 17 progressor patients.

The germline V and J ends show losses of 7 bases and 6 bases respectively, and no gene match explains 5 bases of the junction. From cysteine to phenylalanine, the CDR3 is 14 amino acids long. CDR3 DNA is the only sequence kept; it has 42 bases, read in frame from the first base. Taken from the germline V gene, the CDR1 and CDR2 loops are MDHEN and SYDVKM. The TCR beta CDR3 regions were amplified from RNA transcripts. The first round of RT-PCR for the TCR CDR3 was performed with the HTBI primer set and the Qiagen OneStep RT-PCR kit. Libraries were constructed in a second round of multiplex PCR, after which size selection and purification were performed. Libraries were sequenced paired-end with 100 bp reads on an Illumina HiSeq2000. Per the source publication's procedure: SOAPnuke was used to process the raw data, throwing out any read that contained adapters or uncalled bases, had a mean Phred below 15, or lacked an exact constant-primer or identifier match. COPE v1.2.5 was used to merge high-quality paired reads, and clonotypes were defined as unique nucleotide sequences. MiTCR v1.1 was used to align clonotypes to the IMGT TRBV, TRBD and TRBJ reference segments. The analysis was restricted to V-J combinations with a frequency above 0.0001, which together covered about 99% of the repertoires. The TCS score was defined as F50 (clonal expansion) divided by E x V (chaos), with BLOSUM62-based TCRdist calculated between CDR3 peptides within each V-J. Welch's t-statistics and random forest reduced 500 to 550 V-J features to 13, which were used in a naive Bayes classifier (R e1071). In TCRdb, the public reads were trimmed at Q25 with fastp and aligned with MiXCR, with productive beta chains retained. For every CDR3 protein sequence, its rows merge into one entry that carries the most common genes and DNA. The V and J calls shown here were made by TCRdb, not taken from the authors' results. Across this sample there are around 570,000 distinct CDR3 sequences, with just under 20% seen only once. The leading ten clones occupy over 45% of the sample.

Results the study describes overall, beyond this receptor: Blood samples also contained most of the expanded thyroid clonotypes (frequency above 0.001), which suggests that blood repertoires may reflect thyroid immune responses. Sample size was not statistically predetermined, and blinding of investigators to group allocation was not performed. In validation, the model predicted progression to ophthalmopathy a median of approximately 6.3 months before onset, with roughly 71% sensitivity and about 75% specificity. In cross-validation, a model built on a 13 V-J signature told ophthalmopathy apart from stable hyperthyroidism with under 90% sensitivity and roughly 81% specificity, and in testing the same model reached 80%/75%.

Comments on this clonotype: There is no known antigen for this receptor. Per-base quality was not reported, and no clone a single base away is much larger than it.

Ophthalmopathy patients had moderately to severely active disease, with a Clinical Activity Score of 3 or more, a NOSPECS grade of 4 or more, and a disease duration of less than 3 months. Exclusion was applied to patients with uncontrolled infections, other autoimmune diseases, pregnancy or lactation. Diagnoses relied on clinical symptoms, serum thyroxine and TRAb, thyroid ultrasound and orbital computed tomography. Ficoll-Paque density gradient centrifugation was used to isolate PBMCs from 8 to 10 ml of fresh peripheral blood. Trizol reagent was used to extract total RNA, and RNA quality was then checked on an Agilent 2100 Bioanalyzer.

Sequencing input: blood. The chain couples TRBV28 to TRBJ1-6, and TRBD1 matches 8 of the central bases. The TCR originated in a man in his forties with Graves' ophthalmopathy. CDR3 reads: CASTLGQGNSPLHF. The DNA reads as follows: TGTGCCAGCACCCTAGGACAGGGTAATTCACCCCTCCACTTT.